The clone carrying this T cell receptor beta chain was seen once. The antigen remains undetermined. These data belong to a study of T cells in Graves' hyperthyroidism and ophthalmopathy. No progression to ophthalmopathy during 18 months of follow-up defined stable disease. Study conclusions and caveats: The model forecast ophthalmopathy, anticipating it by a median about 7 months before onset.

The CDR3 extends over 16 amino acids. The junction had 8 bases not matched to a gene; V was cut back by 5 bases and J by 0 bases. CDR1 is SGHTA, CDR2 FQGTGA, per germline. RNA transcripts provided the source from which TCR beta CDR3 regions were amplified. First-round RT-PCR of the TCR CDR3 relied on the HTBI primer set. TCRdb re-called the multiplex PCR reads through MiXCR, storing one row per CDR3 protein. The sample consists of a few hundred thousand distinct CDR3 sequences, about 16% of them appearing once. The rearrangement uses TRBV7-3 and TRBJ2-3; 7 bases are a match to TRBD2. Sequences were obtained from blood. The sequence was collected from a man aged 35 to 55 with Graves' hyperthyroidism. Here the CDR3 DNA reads TGTGCCAGCAGCCTCGCTGGGACTACAAGCACAGATACGCAGTATTTT. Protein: CASSLAGTTSTDTQYF.